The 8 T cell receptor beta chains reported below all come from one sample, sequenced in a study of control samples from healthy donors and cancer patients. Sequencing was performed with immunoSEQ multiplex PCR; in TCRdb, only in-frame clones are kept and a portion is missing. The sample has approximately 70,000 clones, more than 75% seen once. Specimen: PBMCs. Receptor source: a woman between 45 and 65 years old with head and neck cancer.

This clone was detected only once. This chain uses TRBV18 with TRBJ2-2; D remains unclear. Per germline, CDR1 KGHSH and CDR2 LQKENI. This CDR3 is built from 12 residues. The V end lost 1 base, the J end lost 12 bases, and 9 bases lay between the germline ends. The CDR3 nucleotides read TGTGCCAGCTCACCACTGATGGGCCAGCTGTTTTTT. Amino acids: CASSPLMGQLFF.

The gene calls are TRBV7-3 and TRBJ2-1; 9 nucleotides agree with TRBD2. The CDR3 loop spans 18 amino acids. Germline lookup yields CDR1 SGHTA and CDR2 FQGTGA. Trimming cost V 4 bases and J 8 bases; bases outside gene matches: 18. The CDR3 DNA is TGTGCCAGCAGCTCCACCCCCCTGCTAGCGGGAACCCCAGATGAGCAGTTCTTC. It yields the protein CASSSTPLLAGTPDEQFF. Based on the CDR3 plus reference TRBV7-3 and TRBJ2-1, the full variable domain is GAGVSQTPSNKVTEKGKYVELRCDPISGHTALYWYRQSLGQGPEFLIYFQGTGAADDSGLPNDRFFAVRPEGSVSTLKIQRTERGDSAVYLCASSSTPLLAGTPDEQFFGPGTRLTVL.

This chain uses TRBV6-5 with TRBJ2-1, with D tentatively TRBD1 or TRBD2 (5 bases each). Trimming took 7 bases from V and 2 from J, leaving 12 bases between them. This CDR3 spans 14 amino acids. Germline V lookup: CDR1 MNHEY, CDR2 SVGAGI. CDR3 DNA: TGTGCCAGCAAGAGGGACGGCCCCTACAATGAGCAGTTCTTC. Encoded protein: CASKRDGPYNEQFF.

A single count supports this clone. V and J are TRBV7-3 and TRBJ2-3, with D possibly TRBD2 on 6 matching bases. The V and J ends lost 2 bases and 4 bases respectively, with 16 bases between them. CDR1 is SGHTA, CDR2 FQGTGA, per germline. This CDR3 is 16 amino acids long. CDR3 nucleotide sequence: TGTGCCAGCAGCTTAGGGAGCGGGCCTGGACCAGATACGCAGTATTTT. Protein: CASSLGSGPGPDTQYF.

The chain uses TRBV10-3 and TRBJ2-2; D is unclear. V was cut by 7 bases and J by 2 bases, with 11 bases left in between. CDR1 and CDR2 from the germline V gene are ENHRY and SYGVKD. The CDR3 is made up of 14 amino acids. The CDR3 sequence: CAIKFSENTGELFF. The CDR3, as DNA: TGTGCCATCAAGTTTAGTGAAAACACCGGGGAGCTGTTTTTT.

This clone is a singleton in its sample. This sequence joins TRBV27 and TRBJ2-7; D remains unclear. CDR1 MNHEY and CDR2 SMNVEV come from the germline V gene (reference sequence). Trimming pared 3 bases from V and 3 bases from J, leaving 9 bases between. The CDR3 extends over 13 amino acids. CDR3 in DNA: TGTGCCAGCAGTTTGCAGAGCAGCTACGAGCAGTACTTC. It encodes CASSLQSSYEQYF.

This CDR3 is CATSDPNTEAFF. The CDR3 region has the DNA TGTGCCACCAGTGATCCGAACACTGAAGCTTTCTTT. The V gene is TRBV24-1, the J gene TRBJ1-1; unclear D gene. The CDR3 totals 12 residues. Trimming cost V 3 bases and J 1 base, with 2 bases left between them. Germline CDR1 KGHDR, CDR2 SFDVKD.

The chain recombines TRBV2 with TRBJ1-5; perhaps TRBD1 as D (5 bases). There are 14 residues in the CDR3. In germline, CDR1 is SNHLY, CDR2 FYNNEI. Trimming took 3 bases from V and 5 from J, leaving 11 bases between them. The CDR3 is CASSDGGDDQPQHF. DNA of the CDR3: TGTGCCAGCAGTGATGGGGGGGACGATCAGCCCCAGCATTTT.